Given below is one T cell receptor beta chain in context. From the 5' RACE reads, TCRdb called clonotypes with MiXCR, one entry per CDR3 protein. There are 190,000 or so distinct CDR3 sequences in the sample; under 12% occur only once, and approximately 3% lies in the top ten. The sample comes from a study of T-cell memory formation after mild COVID-19. In the study overall: For the most part, TCR clusters were specific to one donor.

V lost 4 bases to trimming and J lost 6 bases, with 10 bases between them. The CDR3 covers 14 residues. The germline V gene encodes CDR1 MNHNY and CDR2 SVGAGI (reference sequence). The rearrangement links TRBV6-6 to TRBJ1-6; D unclear. This TCR derives from a man aged 18 to 35 who had mild COVID-19 (a few samples of this study predate the infection). Cell type and time point are not known. The sequenced sample was PBMCs or a T cell subset sorted from them (not recorded which). CDR3 nucleotide sequence: TGTGCCAGCAGTTTCACCGGGATTAATTCACCCCTCCACTTT. It is translated as CASSFTGINSPLHF.